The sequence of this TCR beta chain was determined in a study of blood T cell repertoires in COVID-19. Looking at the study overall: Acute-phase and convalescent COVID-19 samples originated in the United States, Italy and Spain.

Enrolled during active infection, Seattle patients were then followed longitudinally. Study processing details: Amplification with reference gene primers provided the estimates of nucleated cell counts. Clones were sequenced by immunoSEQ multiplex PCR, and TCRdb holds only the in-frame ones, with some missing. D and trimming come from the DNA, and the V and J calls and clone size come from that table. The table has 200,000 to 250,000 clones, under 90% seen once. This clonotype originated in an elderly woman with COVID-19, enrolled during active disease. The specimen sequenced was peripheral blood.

CDR3 residues: CASSVDSLSGTQYF. CDR3 nucleotides: TGCGCCAGCAGTGTGGACTCCCTCTCGGGGACCCAGTACTTC. The chain has TRBV10-2 and TRBJ2-5; D might be TRBD2 (5 bases). Germline V gene data show CDR1 as WSHSY and CDR2 as SAAADI. The CDR3 is made up of 14 amino acids. Trimming removed 4 bases at V and 7 bases at J, with 16 bases between.